The entry below describes one TCR beta chain. These data originate in a study of technical replicates of blood from a few donors. Clones were sequenced by immunoSEQ multiplex PCR, and TCRdb holds only the in-frame ones, with some missing. This sample has tens of thousands of clones, with 80% to 90% found just once. CDR1 SEHNR and CDR2 FQNEAQ come from the germline V gene (reference sequence). V lost 2 bases, J lost 11 bases, and 18 bases lay in between. The CDR3 extends over 15 amino acids. The specimen sequenced was PBMCs. This receptor was identified in a human donor in good health. Some clones in this sample may be carry-over from other donors' samples. This chain links TRBV7-9 with TRBJ1-4, with D possibly TRBD1 on 5 matching bases. For the CDR3, the DNA is TGTGCCAGCAGCTTATGGGGCGTTGCAGAAGGGAAACTGTTTTTT. It yields the protein CASSLWGVAEGKLFF.